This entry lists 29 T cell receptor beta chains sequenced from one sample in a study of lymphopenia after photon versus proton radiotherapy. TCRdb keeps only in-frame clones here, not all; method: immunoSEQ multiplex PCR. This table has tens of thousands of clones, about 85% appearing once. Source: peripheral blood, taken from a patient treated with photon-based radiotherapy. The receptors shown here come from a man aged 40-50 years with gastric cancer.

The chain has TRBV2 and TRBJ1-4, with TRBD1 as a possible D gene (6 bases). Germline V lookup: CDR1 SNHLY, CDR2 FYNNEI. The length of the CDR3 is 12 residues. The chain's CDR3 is CVAVSEGGKLFF. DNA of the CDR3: TGTGTGGCAGTCTCCGAGGGGGGAAAACTGTTTTTT.

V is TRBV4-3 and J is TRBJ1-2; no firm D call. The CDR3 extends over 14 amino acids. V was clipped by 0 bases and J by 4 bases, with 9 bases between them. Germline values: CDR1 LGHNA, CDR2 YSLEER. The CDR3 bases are TGCGCCAGCAGCCAAGATTCAGGAATCTATGGCTACACCTTC. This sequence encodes CASSQDSGIYGYTF.

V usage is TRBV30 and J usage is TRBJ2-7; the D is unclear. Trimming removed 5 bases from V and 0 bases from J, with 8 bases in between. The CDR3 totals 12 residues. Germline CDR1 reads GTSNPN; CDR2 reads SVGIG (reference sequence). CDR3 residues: CAWGHSSYEQYF. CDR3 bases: TGTGCCTGGGGTCACAGCTCCTACGAGCAGTACTTC.

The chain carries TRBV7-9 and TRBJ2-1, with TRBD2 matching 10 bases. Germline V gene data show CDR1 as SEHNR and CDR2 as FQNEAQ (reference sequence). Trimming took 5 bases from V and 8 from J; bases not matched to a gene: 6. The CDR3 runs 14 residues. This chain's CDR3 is CASSPAGGVDEQFF. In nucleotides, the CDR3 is TGTGCCAGCAGCCCAGCGGGGGGGGTGGATGAGCAGTTCTTC.

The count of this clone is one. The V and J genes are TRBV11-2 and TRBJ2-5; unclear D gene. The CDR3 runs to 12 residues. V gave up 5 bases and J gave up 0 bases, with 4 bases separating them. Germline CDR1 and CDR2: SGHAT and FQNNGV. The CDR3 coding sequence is TGTGCCAGCAGCGTGTACCAAGAGACCCAGTACTTC. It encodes CASSVYQETQYF.

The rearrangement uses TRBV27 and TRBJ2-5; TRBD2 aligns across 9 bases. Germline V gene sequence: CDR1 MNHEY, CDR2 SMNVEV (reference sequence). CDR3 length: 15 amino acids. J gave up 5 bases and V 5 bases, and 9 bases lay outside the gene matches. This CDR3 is CASSRGGVGHETQYF. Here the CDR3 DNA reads TGTGCCAGCAGTCGCGGGGGGGTTGGCCACGAGACCCAGTACTTC.

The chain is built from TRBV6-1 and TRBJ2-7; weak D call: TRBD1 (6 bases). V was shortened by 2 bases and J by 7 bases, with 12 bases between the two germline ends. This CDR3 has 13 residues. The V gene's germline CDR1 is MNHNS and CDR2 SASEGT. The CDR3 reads CASSELGAREQYF. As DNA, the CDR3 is TGTGCCAGCAGTGAACTGGGGGCTAGGGAGCAGTACTTC.

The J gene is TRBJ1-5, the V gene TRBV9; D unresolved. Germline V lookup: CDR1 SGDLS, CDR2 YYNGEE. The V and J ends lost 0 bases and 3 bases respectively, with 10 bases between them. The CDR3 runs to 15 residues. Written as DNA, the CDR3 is TGTGCCAGCAGCGTAGACGCGAGGCCCAATCAGCCCCAGCATTTT. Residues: CASSVDARPNQPQHF.

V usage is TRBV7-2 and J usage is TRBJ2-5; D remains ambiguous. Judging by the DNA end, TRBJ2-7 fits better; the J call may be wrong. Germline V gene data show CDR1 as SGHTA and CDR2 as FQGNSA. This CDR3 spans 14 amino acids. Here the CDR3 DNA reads TGTGCCAGCAGCTTAGGACTCCGAACCTACGAGCAGTACTTC. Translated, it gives CASSLGLRTYEQYF.

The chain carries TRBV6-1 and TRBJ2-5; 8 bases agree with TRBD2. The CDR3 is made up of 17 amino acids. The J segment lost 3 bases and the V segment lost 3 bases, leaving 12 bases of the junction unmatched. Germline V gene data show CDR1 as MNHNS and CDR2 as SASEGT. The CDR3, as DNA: TGTGCCAGCAGTGACGGGGGGGCTGCGCGGCAGGAAGAGACCCAGTACTTC. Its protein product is CASSDGGAARQEETQYF.

The CDR3 DNA is TGTGCCAGCTCACCCGGGACAGGGAAGGACATTCAGTACTTC. Its protein is CASSPGTGKDIQYF. The chain recombines TRBV18 with TRBJ2-4; 9 positions agree with TRBD1. Looked up from germline, CDR1 is KGHSH and CDR2 is LQKENI. The CDR3 extends over 14 amino acids. Trimming cost V 3 bases and J 8 bases; bases outside gene matches: 5.

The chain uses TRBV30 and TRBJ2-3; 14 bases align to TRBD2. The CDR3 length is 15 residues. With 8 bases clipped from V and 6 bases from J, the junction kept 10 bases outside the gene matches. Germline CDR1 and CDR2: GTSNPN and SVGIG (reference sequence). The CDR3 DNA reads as TGTGCCATCTCCGGACTAGCGGGGGGACGGGATACGCAGTATTTT. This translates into CAISGLAGGRDTQYF.

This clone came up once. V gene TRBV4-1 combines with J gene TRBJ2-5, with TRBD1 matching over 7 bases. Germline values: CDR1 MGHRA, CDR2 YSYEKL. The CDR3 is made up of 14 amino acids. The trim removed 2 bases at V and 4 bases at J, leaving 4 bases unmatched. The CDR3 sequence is CASSQTDRVETQYF. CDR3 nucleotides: TGCGCCAGCAGCCAAACCGACAGGGTAGAGACCCAGTACTTC.

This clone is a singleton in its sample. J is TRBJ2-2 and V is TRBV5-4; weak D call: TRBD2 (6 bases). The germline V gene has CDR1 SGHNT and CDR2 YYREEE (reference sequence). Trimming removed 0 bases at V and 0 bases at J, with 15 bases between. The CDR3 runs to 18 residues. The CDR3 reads CASSLDSVGLSNTGELFF. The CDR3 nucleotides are TGTGCCAGCAGCTTGGACTCTGTGGGACTGTCGAACACCGGGGAGCTGTTTTTT. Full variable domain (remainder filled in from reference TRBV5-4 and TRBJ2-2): ETGVTQSPTHLIKTRGQQVTLRCSSQSGHNTVSWYQQALGQGPQFIFQYYREEENGRGNFPPRFSGLQFPNYSSELNVNALELDDSALYLCASSLDSVGLSNTGELFFGEGSRLTVL.

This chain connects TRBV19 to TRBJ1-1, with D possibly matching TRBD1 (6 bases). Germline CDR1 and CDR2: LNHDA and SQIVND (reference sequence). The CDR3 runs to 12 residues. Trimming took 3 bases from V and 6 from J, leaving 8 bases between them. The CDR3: CASSIGGPEAFF. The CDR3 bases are TGTGCCAGTAGTATCGGGGGCCCTGAAGCTTTCTTT. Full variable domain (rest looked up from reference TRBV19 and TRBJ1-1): DGGITQSPKYLFRKEGQNVTLSCEQNLNHDAMYWYRQDPGQGLRLIYYSQIVNDFQKGDIAEGYSVSREKKESFPLTVTSAQKNPTAFYLCASSIGGPEAFFGQGTRLTVV.

The CDR3 reads CASSPGLAGGNEQFF. The CDR3 region has the DNA TGTGCCAGCAGCCCTGGACTAGCGGGGGGGAATGAGCAGTTCTTC. V is TRBV13 and J is TRBJ2-1; 15 nucleotides agree with TRBD2. Per the germline V gene, CDR1 is PRHDT and CDR2 is FYEKMQ (reference sequence). The ends lost 5 bases at V and 7 bases at J; junction bases unmatched: 3. This CDR3 has 15 residues.

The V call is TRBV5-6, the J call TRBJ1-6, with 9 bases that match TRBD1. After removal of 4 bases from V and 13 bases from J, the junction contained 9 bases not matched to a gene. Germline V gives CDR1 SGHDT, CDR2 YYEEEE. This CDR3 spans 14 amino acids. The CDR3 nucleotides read TGTGCCAGCAGCCGAGGGGACAGGGTGATGCCCCTCCACTTT. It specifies CASSRGDRVMPLHF. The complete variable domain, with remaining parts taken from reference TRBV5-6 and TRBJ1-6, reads DAGVTQSPTHLIKTRGQQVTLRCSPKSGHDTVSWYQQALGQGPQFIFQYYEEEERQRGNFPDRFSGHQFPNYSSELNVNALLLGDSALYLCASSRGDRVMPLHFGNGTRLTVT.

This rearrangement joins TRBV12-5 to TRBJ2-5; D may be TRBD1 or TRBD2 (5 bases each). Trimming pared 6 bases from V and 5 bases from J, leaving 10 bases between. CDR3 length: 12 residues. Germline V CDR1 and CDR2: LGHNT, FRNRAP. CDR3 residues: CASGGVAETQYF. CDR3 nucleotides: TGTGCTAGTGGGGGGGTTGCGGAGACCCAGTACTTC. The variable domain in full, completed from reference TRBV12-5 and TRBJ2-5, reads DARVTQTPRHKVTEMGQEVTMRCQPILGHNTVFWYRQTMMQGLELLAYFRNRAPLDDSGMPKDRFSAEMPDATLATLKIQPSEPRDSAVYFCASGGVAETQYFGPGTRLLVL.

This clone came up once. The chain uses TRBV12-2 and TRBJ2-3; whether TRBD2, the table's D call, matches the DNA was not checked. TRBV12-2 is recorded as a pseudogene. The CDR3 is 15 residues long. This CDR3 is CASRKRGTPRDTQYF. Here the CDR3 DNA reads TGTGCAAGTCGCAAACGGGGGACTCCCAGGGATACGCAGTATTTT.

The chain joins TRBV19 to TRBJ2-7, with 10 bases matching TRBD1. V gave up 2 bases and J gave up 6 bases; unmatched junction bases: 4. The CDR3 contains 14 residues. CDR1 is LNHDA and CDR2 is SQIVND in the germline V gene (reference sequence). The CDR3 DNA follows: TGTGCCAGTAGTATACAAGGACAGGGGGGCGAGCAGTACTTC. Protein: CASSIQGQGGEQYF. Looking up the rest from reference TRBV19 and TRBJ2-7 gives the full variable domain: DGGITQSPKYLFRKEGQNVTLSCEQNLNHDAMYWYRQDPGQGLRLIYYSQIVNDFQKGDIAEGYSVSREKKESFPLTVTSAQKNPTAFYLCASSIQGQGGEQYFGPGTRLTVT.

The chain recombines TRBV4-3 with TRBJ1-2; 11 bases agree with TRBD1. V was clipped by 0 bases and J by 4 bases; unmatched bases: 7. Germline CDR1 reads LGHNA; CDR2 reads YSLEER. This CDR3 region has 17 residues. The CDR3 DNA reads TGCGCCAGCAGCCAAGAGGCCGGGACAGGGGGTGTCTATGGCTACACCTTC. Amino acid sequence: CASSQEAGTGGVYGYTF.

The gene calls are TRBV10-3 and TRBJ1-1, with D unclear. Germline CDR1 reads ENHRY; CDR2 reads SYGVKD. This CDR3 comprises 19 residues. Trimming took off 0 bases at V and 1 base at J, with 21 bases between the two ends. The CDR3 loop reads CAISESGTLHGGWNTEAFF. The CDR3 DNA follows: TGTGCCATCAGTGAGTCGGGCACCTTGCATGGAGGATGGAACACTGAAGCTTTCTTT.

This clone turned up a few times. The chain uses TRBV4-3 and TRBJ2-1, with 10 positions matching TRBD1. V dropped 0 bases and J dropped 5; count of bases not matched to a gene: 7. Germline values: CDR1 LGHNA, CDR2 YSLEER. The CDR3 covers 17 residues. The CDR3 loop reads CASSQDLGQGGDNEQFF. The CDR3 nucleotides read TGCGCCAGCAGCCAAGATCTCGGACAGGGGGGGGACAATGAGCAGTTCTTC.

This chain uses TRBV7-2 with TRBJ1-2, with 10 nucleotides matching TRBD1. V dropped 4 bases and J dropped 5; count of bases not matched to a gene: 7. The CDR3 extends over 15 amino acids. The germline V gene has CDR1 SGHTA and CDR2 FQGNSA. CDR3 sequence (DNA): TGTGCCAGCAGCTCGCCGGGACAGGGGTCGTATGGCTACACCTTC. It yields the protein CASSSPGQGSYGYTF.

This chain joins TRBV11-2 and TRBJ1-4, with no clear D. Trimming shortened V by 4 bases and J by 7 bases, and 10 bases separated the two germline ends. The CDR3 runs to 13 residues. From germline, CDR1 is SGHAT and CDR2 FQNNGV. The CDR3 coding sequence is TGTGCCAGCAGCTATCGAGAGGGTGAAAAACTGTTTTTT. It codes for CASSYREGEKLFF.

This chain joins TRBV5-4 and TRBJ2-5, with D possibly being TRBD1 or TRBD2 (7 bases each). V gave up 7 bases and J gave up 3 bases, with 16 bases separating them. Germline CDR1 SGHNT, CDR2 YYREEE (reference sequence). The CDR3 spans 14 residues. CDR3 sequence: CASAPGGGKETQYF. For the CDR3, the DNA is TGTGCCAGCGCCCCAGGGGGGGGAAAAGAGACCCAGTACTTC. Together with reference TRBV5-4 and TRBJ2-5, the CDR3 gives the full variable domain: ETGVTQSPTHLIKTRGQQVTLRCSSQSGHNTVSWYQQALGQGPQFIFQYYREEENGRGNFPPRFSGLQFPNYSSELNVNALELDDSALYLCASAPGGGKETQYFGPGTRLLVL.

The CDR3 DNA follows: TGTGCCAGCATGTCCAGCCCCGGGAACACCGGGGAGCTGTTTTTT. Protein product: CASMSSPGNTGELFF. The chain couples TRBV6-5 to TRBJ2-2; D uncertain. The CDR3 has 15 amino acids. Trimming stripped 7 bases from V and 1 base from J, with 13 bases between. Germline V lookup: CDR1 MNHEY, CDR2 SVGAGI.

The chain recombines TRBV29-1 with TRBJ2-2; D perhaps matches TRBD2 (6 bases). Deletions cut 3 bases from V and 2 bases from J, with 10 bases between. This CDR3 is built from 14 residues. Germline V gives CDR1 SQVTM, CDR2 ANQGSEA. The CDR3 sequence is CSVEQTRNTGELFF. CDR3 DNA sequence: TGCAGCGTTGAGCAGACTAGAAACACCGGGGAGCTGTTTTTT.

CDR3 sequence: CASSEGTALYEQYF. As DNA, the CDR3 is TGTGCCAGCAGTGAAGGGACAGCCCTCTACGAGCAGTACTTC. The chain combines TRBV6-1 with TRBJ2-7; D perhaps matches TRBD1 (6 bases). V was pared by 1 base and J by 3 bases, with 10 bases between. Germline V gene data show CDR1 as MNHNS and CDR2 as SASEGT. The CDR3 covers 14 residues.